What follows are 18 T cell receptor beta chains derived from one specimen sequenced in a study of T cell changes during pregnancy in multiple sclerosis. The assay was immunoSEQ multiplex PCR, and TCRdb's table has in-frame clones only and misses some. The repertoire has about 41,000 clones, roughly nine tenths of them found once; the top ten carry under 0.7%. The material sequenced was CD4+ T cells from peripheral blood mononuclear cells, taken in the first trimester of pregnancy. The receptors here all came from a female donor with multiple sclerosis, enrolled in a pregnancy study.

CDR3 coding DNA: TGTGCCATCAGTGGTGACAGTTACTATGGCTACACCTTC. This gives the protein CAISGDSYYGYTF. This sequence joins TRBV10-3 and TRBJ1-2; maybe TRBD1 (5 bases). Germline values: CDR1 ENHRY, CDR2 SYGVKD. The CDR3 sequence is 13 residues long. The V end lost 4 bases, the J end lost 3 bases, and 9 bases lay between the germline ends.

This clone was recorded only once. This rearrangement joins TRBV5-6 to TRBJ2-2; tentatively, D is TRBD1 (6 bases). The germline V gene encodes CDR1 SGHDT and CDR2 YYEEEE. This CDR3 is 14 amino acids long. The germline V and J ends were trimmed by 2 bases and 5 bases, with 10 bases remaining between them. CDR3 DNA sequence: TGTGCCAGCAGCTTCACAGGGAGAACCGGGGAGCTGTTTTTT. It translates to CASSFTGRTGELFF.

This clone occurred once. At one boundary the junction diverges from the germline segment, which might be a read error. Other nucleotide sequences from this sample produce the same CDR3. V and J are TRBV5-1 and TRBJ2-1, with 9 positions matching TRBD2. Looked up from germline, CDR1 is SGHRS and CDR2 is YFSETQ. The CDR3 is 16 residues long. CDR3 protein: CASSSLAGAAYNEQFF. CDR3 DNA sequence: TGCGCCAGCAGTTCGTTAGCGGGAGCCGCCTATAATGAGCAGTTCTTC.

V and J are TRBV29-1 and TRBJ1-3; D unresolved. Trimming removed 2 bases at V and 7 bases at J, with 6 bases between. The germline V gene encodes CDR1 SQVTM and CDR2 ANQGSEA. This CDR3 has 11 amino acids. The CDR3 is CSVETANTIYF. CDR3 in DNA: TGCAGCGTTGAAACCGCGAACACCATATATTTT.

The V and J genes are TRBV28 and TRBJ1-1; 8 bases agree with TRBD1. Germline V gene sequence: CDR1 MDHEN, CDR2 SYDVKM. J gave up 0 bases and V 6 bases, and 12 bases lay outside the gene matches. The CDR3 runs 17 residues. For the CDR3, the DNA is TGTGCCAGCAGCAGATCAGGGGGCTGGAGGGTGAACACTGAAGCTTTCTTT. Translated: CASSRSGGWRVNTEAFF. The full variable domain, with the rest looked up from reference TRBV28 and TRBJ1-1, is DVKVTQSSRYLVKRTGEKVFLECVQDMDHENMFWYRQDPGLGLRLIYFSYDVKMKEKGDIPEGYSVSREKKERFSLILESASTNQTSMYLCASSRSGGWRVNTEAFFGQGTRLTVV.

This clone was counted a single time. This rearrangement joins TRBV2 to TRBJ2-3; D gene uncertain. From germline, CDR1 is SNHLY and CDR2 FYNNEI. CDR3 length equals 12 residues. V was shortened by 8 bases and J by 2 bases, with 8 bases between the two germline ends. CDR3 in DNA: TGTGCCAGCGGCAGACACACAGATACGCAGTATTTT. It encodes CASGRHTDTQYF. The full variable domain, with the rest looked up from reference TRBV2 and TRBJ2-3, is EPEVTQTPSHQVTQMGQEVILRCVPISNHLYFYWYRQILGQKVEFLVSFYNNEISEKSEIFDDQFSVERPDGSNFTLKIRSTKLEDSAMYFCASGRHTDTQYFGPGTRLTVL.

The CDR3 reads CASSTSGRAADTQYF. In DNA form, the CDR3 reads TGTGCCAGCAGCACTAGCGGGAGGGCGGCAGATACGCAGTATTTT. This sequence joins TRBV11-3 and TRBJ2-3; TRBD2 agrees at 13 bases. Germline V gene lookup returns CDR1 SGHNT and CDR2 YENEEA. With 5 bases clipped from V and 4 bases from J, the junction kept 3 bases outside the gene matches. The CDR3 runs to 15 residues. The full variable domain, rest sourced from reference TRBV11-3 and TRBJ2-3, is EAGVVQSPRYKIIEKKQPVAFWCNPISGHNTLYWYLQNLGQGPELLIRYENEEAVDDSQLPKDRFSAERLKGVDSTLKIQPAELGDSAVYLCASSTSGRAADTQYFGPGTRLTVL.

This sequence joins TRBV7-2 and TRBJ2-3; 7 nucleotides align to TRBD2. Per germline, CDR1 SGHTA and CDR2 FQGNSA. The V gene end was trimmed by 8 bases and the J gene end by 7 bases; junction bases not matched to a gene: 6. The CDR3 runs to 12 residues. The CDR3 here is CASGRAGYTQYF. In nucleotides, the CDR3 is TGTGCCAGCGGGAGGGCCGGATATACGCAGTATTTT.

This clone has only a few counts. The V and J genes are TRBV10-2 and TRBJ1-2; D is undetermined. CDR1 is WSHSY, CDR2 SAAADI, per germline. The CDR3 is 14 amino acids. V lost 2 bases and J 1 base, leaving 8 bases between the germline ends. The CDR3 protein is CASSETANNYGYTF. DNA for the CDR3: TGCGCCAGCAGTGAGACAGCCAATAACTATGGCTACACCTTC.

The CDR3 DNA follows: TGTGCCAGTAGTACAGGGTCGAACACCGGGGAGCTGTTTTTT. Amino acids: CASSTGSNTGELFF. The chain joins TRBV19 to TRBJ2-2, with a tentative D call TRBD1 (5 bases). The germline CDR1 and CDR2 sequences are LNHDA and SQIVND (reference sequence). The CDR3 extends over 14 amino acids. V was trimmed by 4 bases and J by 0 bases, leaving 6 bases between them. The full variable domain, in which reference TRBV19 and TRBJ2-2 provide the parts outside the CDR3, is DGGITQSPKYLFRKEGQNVTLSCEQNLNHDAMYWYRQDPGQGLRLIYYSQIVNDFQKGDIAEGYSVSREKKESFPLTVTSAQKNPTAFYLCASSTGSNTGELFFGEGSRLTVL.

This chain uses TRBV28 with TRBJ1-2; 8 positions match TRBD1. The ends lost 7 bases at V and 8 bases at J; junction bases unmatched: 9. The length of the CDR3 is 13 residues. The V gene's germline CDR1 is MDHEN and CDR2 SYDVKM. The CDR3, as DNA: TGTGCCAGCACCTGGGACAGGAAAGGAGGCTACACCTTC. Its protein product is CASTWDRKGGYTF.

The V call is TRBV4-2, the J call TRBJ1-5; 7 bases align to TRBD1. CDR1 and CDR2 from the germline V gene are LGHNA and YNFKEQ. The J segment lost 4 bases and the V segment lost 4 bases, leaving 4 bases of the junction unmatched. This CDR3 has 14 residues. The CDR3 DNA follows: TGTGCCAGCAGCCCCAGGGGGTTGAATCAGCCCCAGCATTTT. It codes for CASSPRGLNQPQHF.

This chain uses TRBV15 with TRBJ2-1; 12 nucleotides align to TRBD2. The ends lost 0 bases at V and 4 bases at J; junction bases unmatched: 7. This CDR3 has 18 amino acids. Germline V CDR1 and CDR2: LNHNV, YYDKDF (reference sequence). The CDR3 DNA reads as TGTGCCACCAGCAGAGATAGGGCTAGCGGGAGGGTTTACAATGAGCAGTTCTTC. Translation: CATSRDRASGRVYNEQFF.

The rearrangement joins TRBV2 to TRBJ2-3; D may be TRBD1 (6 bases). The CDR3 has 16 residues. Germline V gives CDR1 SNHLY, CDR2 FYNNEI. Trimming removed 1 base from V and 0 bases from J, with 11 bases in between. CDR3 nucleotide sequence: TGTGCCAGCAGTGAAGGGGGGACACCTAGCACAGATACGCAGTATTTT. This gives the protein CASSEGGTPSTDTQYF.

CDR3 protein: CSVGLADTYNEQFF. Written as DNA, the CDR3 is TGCAGCGTTGGACTAGCCGACACCTACAATGAGCAGTTCTTC. The rearrangement joins TRBV29-1 to TRBJ2-1; the match to TRBD2 covers 7 bases. CDR1 SQVTM and CDR2 ANQGSEA come from the germline V gene. CDR3 length equals 14 residues. V lost 4 bases, J lost 2 bases, and 5 bases stayed unmatched.

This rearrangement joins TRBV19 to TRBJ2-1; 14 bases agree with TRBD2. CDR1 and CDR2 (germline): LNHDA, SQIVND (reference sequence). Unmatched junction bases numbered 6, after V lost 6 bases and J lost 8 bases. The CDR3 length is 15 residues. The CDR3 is CASSLGTSGSDEQFF. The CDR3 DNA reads TGTGCCAGTAGCCTCGGGACTAGCGGGAGCGATGAGCAGTTCTTC.

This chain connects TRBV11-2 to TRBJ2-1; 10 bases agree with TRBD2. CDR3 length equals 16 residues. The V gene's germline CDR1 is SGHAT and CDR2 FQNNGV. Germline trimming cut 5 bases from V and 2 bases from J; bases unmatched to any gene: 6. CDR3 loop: CASSPPGLAPYNEQFF. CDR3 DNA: TGTGCCAGCAGCCCTCCGGGACTAGCGCCCTACAATGAGCAGTTCTTC.

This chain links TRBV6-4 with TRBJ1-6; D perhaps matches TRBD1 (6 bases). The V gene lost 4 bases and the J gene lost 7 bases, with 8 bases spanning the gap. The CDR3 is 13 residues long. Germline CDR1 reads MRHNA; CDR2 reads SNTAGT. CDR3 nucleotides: TGTGCCAGCAGTGGGACAGTGAATTCACCCCTCCACTTT. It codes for CASSGTVNSPLHF.